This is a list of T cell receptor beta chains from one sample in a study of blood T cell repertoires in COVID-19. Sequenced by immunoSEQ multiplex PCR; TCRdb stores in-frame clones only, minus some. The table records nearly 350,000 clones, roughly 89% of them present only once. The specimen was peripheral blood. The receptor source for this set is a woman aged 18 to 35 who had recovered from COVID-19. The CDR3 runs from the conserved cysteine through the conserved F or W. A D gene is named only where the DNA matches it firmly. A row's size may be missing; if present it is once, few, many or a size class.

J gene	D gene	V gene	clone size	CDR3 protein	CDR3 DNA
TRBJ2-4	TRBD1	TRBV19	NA	CASRPNKGASGIQYF	TGTGCCAGTCGCCCTAATAAGGGGGCGTCCGGCATTCAGTACTTC
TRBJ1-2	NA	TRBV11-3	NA	CASSFTGMGYTF	TGTGCCAGCAGCTTCACAGGGATGGGCTACACCTTC
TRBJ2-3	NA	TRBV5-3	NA	CARSTEADTQYF	TGTGCCAGAAGCACGGAGGCAGATACGCAGTATTTT
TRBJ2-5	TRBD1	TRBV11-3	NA	CASSLDLTGGFGETQYF	TGTGCCAGCAGCTTAGATCTTACAGGGGGTTTCGGAGAGACCCAGTACTTC
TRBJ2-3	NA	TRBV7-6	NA	CASSPGTGGGEDTQYF	TGTGCCAGCAGCCCCGGGACAGGCGGGGGCGAAGATACGCAGTATTTT
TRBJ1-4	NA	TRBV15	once	CATSGPGVVEKLFF	TGTGCCACCAGCGGCCCAGGGGTTGTAGAAAAACTGTTTTTT
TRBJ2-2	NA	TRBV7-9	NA	CASSFDLGGTGELFF	TGTGCCAGCAGCTTTGATCTAGGGGGAACCGGGGAGCTGTTTTTT
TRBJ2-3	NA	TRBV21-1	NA	CASSKCSPAVTSGRAGVADTQYF	TGTGCCAGCAGCAAATGTTCCCCTGCTGTTACTAGCGGGAGGGCCGGTGTAGCAGATACGCAGTATTTT
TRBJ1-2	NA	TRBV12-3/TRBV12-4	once	CASSFLLNYGYTF	TGTGCCAGCAGTTTTTTATTGAACTATGGCTACACCTTC
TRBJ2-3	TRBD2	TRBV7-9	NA	CASSWTSGILDTQYF	TGTGCCAGCAGCTGGACTAGCGGGATCTTGGATACGCAGTATTTT
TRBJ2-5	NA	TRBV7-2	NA	CASSLDSTTGTQYF	TGTGCCAGCAGCTTAGATAGCACAACCGGGACCCAGTACTTC
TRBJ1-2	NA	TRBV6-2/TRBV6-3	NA	CASSYHLPANYGYTF	TGTGCCAGCAGTTACCACCTCCCGGCTAACTATGGCTACACCTTC
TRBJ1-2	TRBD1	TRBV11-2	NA	CASSLGTGRGYTF	TGTGCCAGCAGCTTAGGGACAGGCCGCGGCTACACCTTC
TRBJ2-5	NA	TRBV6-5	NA	CASSYGGGETQYF	TGTGCCAGCAGTTACGGGGGAGGAGAGACCCAGTACTTC